This T cell receptor (beta chain) is drawn from a study of blood T cell repertoires in COVID-19. For the study at large: In each case, the material was cDNA or gDNA derived from T cells, B-cell-depleted T cells, or PBMCs.

Exposed participants came across a COVID-19 case within 2 weeks before study entry. Per the authors' pipeline: It was from reference gene primer amplification that nucleated cell counts were estimated. Assay used: immunoSEQ multiplex PCR; TCRdb lists only in-frame clones, some missing. Clone size and the V and J calls come from that table; the DNA yielded D and trimming. The table records 250,000 or so clones, 80% to 90% of them present only once. CDR1 is SGHVS and CDR2 is FQNEAQ in the germline V gene. V lost 4 bases, J lost 7 bases, and 8 bases stayed unmatched. CDR3 size: 15 residues. This clonotype was obtained from a woman in her forties who had been exposed to COVID-19. The sequenced material came from PBMCs or T cells enriched from blood (not recorded which). The chain has TRBV7-8 and TRBJ1-4; 8 bases are a match to TRBD1. CDR3 loop: CASSYRTGSGEKLFF. CDR3 sequence (DNA): TGTGCCAGCAGCTACCGGACAGGGTCGGGTGAAAAACTGTTTTTT.